A selection of T cell receptor beta chains follows, all from one sample in a study of Ad26.COV2.S vaccination and SARS-CoV-2 variants. Clones were read by immunoSEQ multiplex PCR, and TCRdb kept only the in-frame ones, dropping some. The sample lists some 180,000 clones; around 90% were seen once. Sequenced material: peripheral blood, taken after recovery from COVID-19. These receptors were taken from a human donor who had recovered from COVID-19. The CDR3 runs from the conserved cysteine through the conserved F or W. A D gene is named only where the DNA matches it firmly. Rows may omit the clone size; those that give it use once, few, many or a size class.

J gene	clone size	V gene	D gene	CDR3 DNA	CDR3 protein
TRBJ2-5	NA	TRBV5-1	NA	TGCGCCAGCAGCTTGGACAGAGAGACCCAGTACTTC	CASSLDRETQYF
TRBJ2-7	few	TRBV7-9	TRBD1	TGTGCCAGCAGACCGGGATTCGGACAGGGCGCCGGAGGGCAGTACTTC	CASRPGFGQGAGGQYF
TRBJ2-4	NA	TRBV21-1	NA	TGTGCCAGCCGTAAGGGGGCTAGCGTTGTAGCCAAAAACATTCAGTACTTC	CASRKGASVVAKNIQYF
TRBJ2-2	NA	TRBV5-6	NA	TGTGCCAGCAGCCGAGATTTTGGGGAGCTGTTTTTT	CASSRDFGELFF
TRBJ1-1	NA	TRBV6-4	NA	TGTGCCAGCAGTCGTTGGGGGGGGACTGAAGCTTTCTTT	CASSRWGGTEAFF
TRBJ1-4	once	TRBV28	NA	TGTGCCAGCAGTTTCCGTGAAAAACTGTTTTTT	CASSFREKLFF
TRBJ1-5	NA	TRBV7-9	NA	TGTGCCAGCAGCTTAGTCAGGGCAGGGTCGGGTGATCAGCCCCAGCATTTT	CASSLVRAGSGDQPQHF
TRBJ1-1	once	TRBV7-2	NA	TGTGCCAGCAGCGTCGGACCTGAAGCTTTCTTT	CASSVGPEAFF
TRBJ2-2	NA	TRBV19	TRBD2	TGTGCCAGTAGTAGGCCGGGACTAGCAAAGACCGGGGAGCTGTTTTTT	CASSRPGLAKTGELFF
TRBJ2-3	NA	TRBV27	TRBD1	TGTGCCAGCAGCCCGACAGGGGGCACAGATACGCAGTATTTT	CASSPTGGTDTQYF
TRBJ1-5	NA	TRBV20-1	NA	TGCAGTGCTAGTGGGGGTGGGGGCAGGGACAATCAGCCCCAGCATTTT	CSASGGGGRDNQPQHF
TRBJ1-6	NA	TRBV4-1	TRBD1	TGCGCCAGCAGCCAAGACAGGGGGGTCTACGGGGCACCCCTCCACTTT	CASSQDRGVYGAPLHF
TRBJ1-2	once	TRBV6-2/TRBV6-3	NA	TGTGCCAGCAGTTACTCGGTGTGGCAGGGTAATGGCTACACCTTC	CASSYSVWQGNGYTF
TRBJ2-7	NA	TRBV4-1	TRBD2	TGCGCCAGCAGCCAGATAGCGGGAGGCTCCTACGAGCAGTACTTC	CASSQIAGGSYEQYF
TRBJ2-7	NA	TRBV5-5	TRBD1	TGTGCCAGCAGCTGGGGACAGGGGAGATACGAGCAGTACTTC	CASSWGQGRYEQYF
TRBJ2-1	NA	TRBV10-3	TRBD2	TGTGCCATTTCAAGCGGGGGGAGCGACAATGAGCAGTTCTTC	CAISSGGSDNEQFF
TRBJ2-2	NA	TRBV7-9	NA	TGTGCCAGCAGGACGGCGGCGGAAAACACCGGGGAGCTGTTTTTT	CASRTAAENTGELFF
TRBJ2-7	NA	TRBV5-1	NA	TGCGCCAGCAGCTTGGATGCCGGAGTCTACGAGCAGTACTTC	CASSLDAGVYEQYF
TRBJ2-3	NA	TRBV9	NA	TGTGCCAGCAGCTCCCGCCCGGGGGCCCCTGGTACGCAGTATTTT	CASSSRPGAPGTQYF
TRBJ1-6	few	TRBV10-3	NA	TGTGCCATCAGTCACGGGATCGGGTCACCCCTCCACTTT	CAISHGIGSPLHF
TRBJ2-1	NA	TRBV9	TRBD2	TGTGCCAGCAGCGTAGATCCCACTAGCGGGGTTCTCTCCTACAATGAGCAGTTCTTC	CASSVDPTSGVLSYNEQFF
TRBJ2-1	NA	TRBV9	TRBD1	TGTGCCAGCAGCGCGTCAACAGGGGGCGCCTACAATGAGCAGTTCTTC	CASSASTGGAYNEQFF
TRBJ1-4	NA	TRBV4-1	NA	TGCGCCCCCAGCCCACCGTGGGGTGAAAAACTGTTTTTT	CAPSPPWGEKLFF
TRBJ2-4	few	TRBV18	NA	TGTGCCAGCTCCCCTACCAGTATTCTCTCCGGAAACATTCAGTACTTC	CASSPTSILSGNIQYF
TRBJ1-3	NA	TRBV29-1	NA	TGCAGCGCGAAGGCCGGGGGCTCTGGAAACACCATATATTTT	CSAKAGGSGNTIYF
TRBJ1-2	NA	TRBV12-3/TRBV12-4	NA	TGTGCCAGCAGTGCCCCCCCCGGCTACACCTTC	CASSAPPGYTF
TRBJ2-5	NA	TRBV4-1	TRBD1	TGCGCCAGCAGCCAATTCCGGGACAGGGGCCAAGAGACCCAGTACTTC	CASSQFRDRGQETQYF
TRBJ2-5	NA	TRBV6-6	NA	TGTGCCAGCAGCTCCCCCGACAGGTTCCAAGAGACCCAGTACTTC	CASSSPDRFQETQYF
TRBJ2-7	NA	TRBV5-4	NA	TGTGCCAGCAGCTTGAGAACCGGGGGTTTTTACGAGCAGTACTTC	CASSLRTGGFYEQYF
TRBJ2-2	NA	TRBV10-3	NA	TGTGCCATCAGTGGGCAGGGCGGGACCGGGGAGCTGTTTTTT	CAISGQGGTGELFF
TRBJ1-2	NA	TRBV6-5	NA	TGTGCCAGCAGTTACTCAGGGGGTGACTATGGCTACACCTTC	CASSYSGGDYGYTF
TRBJ1-5	NA	TRBV19	TRBD1	TGTGCCAGTACCCCCGGGACAGGGACTCAGCCCCAGCATTTT	CASTPGTGTQPQHF
TRBJ2-7	NA	TRBV7-8	NA	TGTGCCAGCAGCTTAGCGCCAGAAACCTACGAGCAGTACTTC	CASSLAPETYEQYF
TRBJ2-4	NA	TRBV19	NA	TGTGCCAGTACCTCGGGACAAGCCAAAAACATTCAGTACTTC	CASTSGQAKNIQYF
TRBJ1-4	NA	TRBV25-1	NA	TGTGCCAGCAGTGACCGCGCGGGTGCCATTAATGAAAAACTGTTTTTT	CASSDRAGAINEKLFF
TRBJ2-7	NA	TRBV3-1/TRBV3-2	NA	TGTGCCAGCAGCCCCCGGACAGGGAGGGACGAGCAGTACTTC	CASSPRTGRDEQYF
TRBJ1-4	once	TRBV9	NA	TGTGCCAGCAGCGTATTTTCAGGTGAAAAACTGTTTTTT	CASSVFSGEKLFF
TRBJ2-3	NA	TRBV5-5	NA	TGTGCCAGCAGCTTGGAGGGGACTACAGATACGCAGTATTTT	CASSLEGTTDTQYF
TRBJ2-5	NA	TRBV5-1	NA	TGCGCCAGCAGCTTGGACGGCAGGGAGCTCAAAATGGGGACCCAGTACTTC	CASSLDGRELKMGTQYF
TRBJ1-1	NA	TRBV29-1	TRBD1	TGCAGCGTTGAGAGAACAGGGGCTCGAACTGAAGCTTTCTTT	CSVERTGARTEAFF
TRBJ1-1	NA	TRBV7-9	NA	TGTGCCAGCAGCTTAGCGGGAGAGGGGACGGCAGTAGCTTTCTTT	CASSLAGEGTAVAFF
TRBJ1-2	NA	TRBV6-5	NA	TGTGCCAGCAGCCTTGACAGAGCTATTGGCTACACCTTC	CASSLDRAIGYTF
TRBJ1-1	once	TRBV5-5	TRBD1	TGTGCCAGCTCTGCCGGGACAGGGGGCACTGAAGCTTTCTTT	CASSAGTGGTEAFF
TRBJ1-1	few	TRBV4-1	TRBD1	TGCGCCAGCAGCGACAACCGACAGGGCGGGATGCCGACTGAAGCTTTCTTT	CASSDNRQGGMPTEAFF
TRBJ2-7	NA	TRBV27	TRBD2	TGTGCCAGCAAATACCTGACTAGCGGGGCATACGAGCAGTACTTC	CASKYLTSGAYEQYF
TRBJ2-2	NA	TRBV9	NA	TGTGCCAGCAGCGTACGGGGCGGAATTAACACCGGGGAGCTGTTTTTT	CASSVRGGINTGELFF